This T cell receptor beta chain derives from a study of shared clonotypes between healthy human individuals. Study at large: Each donor had three CD4 naive, three CD4 memory, two CD8 naive and one CD8 memory plate.

As defined, naive CD8 cells were CD45RO-negative and positively selected for CCR7, with terminally differentiated effector memory CD45RA+ cells excluded. Trimming took off 8 bases at V and 4 bases at J, with 23 bases between the two ends. The CDR3 length is 16 residues. The data were produced by immunoSEQ multiplex PCR, yet TCRdb's version contains in-frame clones alone and is incomplete. This table has 1.5 million to 2.5 million clones, about 95% appearing once. This clone was seen a single time. Sample: naive CD8+ T cells sorted from blood. The receptor was isolated from a man aged 18 to 30 in good health. This chain joins TRBV23-1 and TRBJ2-5; the D gene is possibly TRBD2 (6 bases). TRBV23-1 is an ORF, with its function uncertain. In DNA form, the CDR3 reads TGCGCCAGCCGCCGAGGGTGGGGGGTCACCCCAGAGACCCAGTACTTC. Residues: CASRRGWGVTPETQYF.